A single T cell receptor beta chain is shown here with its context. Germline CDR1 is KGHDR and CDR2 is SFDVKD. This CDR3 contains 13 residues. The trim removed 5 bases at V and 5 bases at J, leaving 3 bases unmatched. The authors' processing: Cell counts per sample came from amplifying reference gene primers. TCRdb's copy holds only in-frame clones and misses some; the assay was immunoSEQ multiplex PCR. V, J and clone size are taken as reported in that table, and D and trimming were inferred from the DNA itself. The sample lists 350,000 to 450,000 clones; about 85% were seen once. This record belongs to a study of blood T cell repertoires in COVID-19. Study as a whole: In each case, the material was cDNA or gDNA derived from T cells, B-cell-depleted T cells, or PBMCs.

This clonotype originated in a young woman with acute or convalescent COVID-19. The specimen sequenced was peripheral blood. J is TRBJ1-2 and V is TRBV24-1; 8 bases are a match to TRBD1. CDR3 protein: CATSAGQEYGYTF. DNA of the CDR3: TGTGCCACCAGTGCGGGACAGGAATATGGCTACACCTTC.